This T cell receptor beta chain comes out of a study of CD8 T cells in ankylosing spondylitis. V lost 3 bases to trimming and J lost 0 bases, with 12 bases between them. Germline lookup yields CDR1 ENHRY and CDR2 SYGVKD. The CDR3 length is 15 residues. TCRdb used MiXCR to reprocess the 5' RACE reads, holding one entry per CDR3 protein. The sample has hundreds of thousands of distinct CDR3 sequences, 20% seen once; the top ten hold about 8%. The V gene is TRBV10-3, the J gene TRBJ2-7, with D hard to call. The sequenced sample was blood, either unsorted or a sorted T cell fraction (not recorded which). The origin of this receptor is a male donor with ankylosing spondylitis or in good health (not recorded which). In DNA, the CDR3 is TGTGCCATCAGTGATGGGCAAGATAGCTCCTACGAGCAGTACGTC. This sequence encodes CAISDGQDSSYEQYV.